Listed below are T cell receptor beta chains from one sample, sequenced in a study of beta chain features in type 1 diabetes. The repertoire was sequenced with immunoSEQ multiplex PCR; TCRdb's copy has only in-frame clones and lacks some. Here the sample spans about 160,000 clones, about 10% being singletons. Sequencing was performed on central memory CD4+ T cells from blood. The source of these receptors is a young woman with type 1 diabetes. Both conserved end residues are part of each CDR3. The order of the fields is V gene, clone size, J gene, D gene, CDR3 DNA, CDR3 protein. A D gene is named only where the DNA matches it firmly. A clone size is listed for some rows: how often the clone was seen (once, few, many), or a class if it is expanded.

TRBV15	few	TRBJ2-4	.	TGTGCCACCAGCCGAGAGGGGGGACCCAAAAACATTCAGTACTTC	CATSREGGPKNIQYF
TRBV18	few	TRBJ2-5	TRBD1	TGTGCCAGCTCACCCACAGGGGGAGAGACCCAGTACTTC	CASSPTGGETQYF
TRBV7-9	.	TRBJ2-5	.	TGTGCCAGCAGCCAGCAATTAACAGGGTACCAAGAGACCCAGTACTTC	CASSQQLTGYQETQYF
TRBV5-4	few	TRBJ2-3	.	TGTGCCAGCAGCCAAAGGCAGGGGAGCACAGATACGCAGTATTTT	CASSQRQGSTDTQYF
TRBV5-1	.	TRBJ2-5	TRBD2	TGCGCCAGCAGCTTAACTAGCGGGATACAAGAGACCCAGTACTTC	CASSLTSGIQETQYF
TRBV19	.	TRBJ1-1	.	TGTGCCAGTAGTATAAAGTACTCGACAGGCGAAGCTTTCTTT	CASSIKYSTGEAFF
TRBV25-1	.	TRBJ2-4	.	TGTGCCAGCAGCCCACAGGGTGCCAAAAACATTCAGTACTTC	CASSPQGAKNIQYF
TRBV28	few	TRBJ2-5	TRBD1	TGTGCCAGCAGTTTATGGACAGGGGGCGCGGAGACCCAGTACTTC	CASSLWTGGAETQYF
TRBV5-1	.	TRBJ2-7	.	TGCGCCAGCAGCCTCGACGTACTGCGGGCCTCCTACGAGCAGTACTTC	CASSLDVLRASYEQYF
TRBV2	few	TRBJ2-3	TRBD2	TGTGCCAGCAGTGATCTTTCGGTCGCGGGAGCTACCACAGATACGCAGTATTTT	CASSDLSVAGATTDTQYF
TRBV18	few	TRBJ2-3	.	TGTGCCAGCTCACCACAGGGGATGGCAGATACGCAGTATTTT	CASSPQGMADTQYF
TRBV15	few	TRBJ1-1	.	TGTGCCACCAGTGACCCTCGGGGGAACACTGAAGCTTTCTTT	CATSDPRGNTEAFF
TRBV11-3	few	TRBJ2-7	TRBD1	TGTGCCAGCAGCCCTCGGACAGGGGGGGACGAGCAGTACTTC	CASSPRTGGDEQYF
TRBV14	few	TRBJ2-5	TRBD2	TGTGCCAGCAGCCAAGAACATGGACTAGCGGGAGCTTCCCAAGAGACCCAGTACTTC	CASSQEHGLAGASQETQYF
TRBV7-8	.	TRBJ2-5	TRBD2	TGTGCCAGCAGCTTAGGCCCCAGCGGGAACGTCCAAGAGACCCAGTACTTC	CASSLGPSGNVQETQYF
TRBV5-6	.	TRBJ2-7	TRBD1	TGTGCCAGCAGCTTGGGTCGGGACAGGATCCACGAGCAGTACTTC	CASSLGRDRIHEQYF
TRBV7-7	few	TRBJ1-3	.	TGTGCTAGCAGCACGCAGGCGGGAAACACCATATATTTT	CASSTQAGNTIYF
TRBV30	few	TRBJ1-2	TRBD1	TGTGCCTGGAGCCTGGACAGGGGATTCTATGGCTACACCTTC	CAWSLDRGFYGYTF
TRBV18	.	TRBJ1-5	TRBD1	TGTGCCAGCTCACTCGACAGGGTAATCCATCAGCCCCAGCATTTT	CASSLDRVIHQPQHF
TRBV15	few	TRBJ2-1	.	TGTGCCACCAGGAAAGAAGGGGGATCCTACAATGAGCAGTTCTTC	CATRKEGGSYNEQFF
TRBV4-1	.	TRBJ2-7	.	TGCGCCAGCAGCCAAGATTTCGGGACAACGTCCTACGAGCAGTACTTC	CASSQDFGTTSYEQYF
TRBV23-1	.	TRBJ1-2	.	TGCGCCAGCAGCTTGACAGATTACTATGGCTACACCTTC	CASSLTDYYGYTF
TRBV4-1	.	TRBJ1-2	.	TGCGCCAGCAAGGCGGGTGGGGGCTACACCTTC	CASKAGGGYTF
TRBV28	.	TRBJ2-3	TRBD2	TGTGCCAGCACCACGGGAGGGAAAGATACGCAGTATTTT	CASTTGGKDTQYF
TRBV28	few	TRBJ2-7	TRBD1	TGTGCCAGCGCAGGGGGGACAGGGCTTCTCTACGAGCAGTACTTC	CASAGGTGLLYEQYF
TRBV19	few	TRBJ2-1	.	TGTGCCAGTACCGGTGCACTAGTTAGCTCCTACAATGAGCAGTTCTTC	CASTGALVSSYNEQFF
TRBV7-9	.	TRBJ2-2	TRBD2	TGTGCCAGCAGCTACTCAGCGGGAGGGGACACCGGGGAGCTGTTTTTT	CASSYSAGGDTGELFF
TRBV7-9	.	TRBJ2-4	.	TGTGCCAGCAGCTTCTATCGGACAGTGGGCGGGAACATTCAGTACTTC	CASSFYRTVGGNIQYF
TRBV9	.	TRBJ2-5	TRBD1	TGTGCCAGCAGCGCACAAGGGACAGGGGAAGAGACCCAGTACTTC	CASSAQGTGEETQYF
TRBV9	.	TRBJ2-1	.	TGTGCCAGCAGCGTAGACGGGAACTCCTACAATGAGCAGTTCTTC	CASSVDGNSYNEQFF
TRBV5-1	.	TRBJ2-3	TRBD2	TGCGCCAGCAGCTTGGCCTCGCGGGGGAGCACAGATACGCAGTATTTT	CASSLASRGSTDTQYF
TRBV29-1	.	TRBJ2-2	.	TGCAGCGTTGTTAGTGGGACTTTTAACACCGGGGAGCTGTTTTTT	CSVVSGTFNTGELFF
TRBV5-1	few	TRBJ1-1	TRBD1	TGCGCCAGCAGCTCACGCCCCACAGGGGCCACTGAAGCTTTCTTT	CASSSRPTGATEAFF
TRBV4-2	few	TRBJ1-5	.	TGTGCCAGCAGCCAGGCAGGATTCAATCAGCCCCAGCATTTT	CASSQAGFNQPQHF
TRBV5-1	.	TRBJ1-3	.	TGCGCCAGCAGCTTGGAAGGGGGAACTGGAAACACCATATATTTT	CASSLEGGTGNTIYF
TRBV5-1	few	TRBJ2-2	TRBD1	TGCGCCAGCAGCTTGGAAACCCGGGACAGGGAAACCGGGGAGCTGTTTTTT	CASSLETRDRETGELFF
TRBV11-2	.	TRBJ2-6	TRBD1	TGTGCCAGCAGCTGGGACAGTCACTCTGGGGCCAACGTCCTGACTTTC	CASSWDSHSGANVLTF
TRBV28	.	TRBJ2-1	.	TGTGCCAGCTCCCCCCTGACAGGGAGGATGAATGAGCAGTTCTTC	CASSPLTGRMNEQFF
TRBV30	few	TRBJ2-7	TRBD2	TGTGCCTGGAGTGTCCTGGGACTAGCGGGATTCGTACCCTACGAGCAGTACTTC	CAWSVLGLAGFVPYEQYF
TRBV4-1	few	TRBJ2-2	.	TGCGCCAGCAGCCAAGACTTTCAGGGGCGCACCGGGGAGCTGTTTTTT	CASSQDFQGRTGELFF
TRBV28	few	TRBJ1-1	.	TGTGCCAGCAGCCCAGTCCGGGCTGAAGCTTTCTTT	CASSPVRAEAFF
TRBV5-1	few	TRBJ2-1	.	TGCGCCAGCAGCTCCGGAGCGGAATACAATGAGCAGTTCTTC	CASSSGAEYNEQFF
TRBV6-6	few	TRBJ1-1	.	TGTGCCAGCAGCTCCCTGGGGGGAGGGAACACTGAAGCTTTCTTT	CASSSLGGGNTEAFF
TRBV15	few	TRBJ2-5	TRBD1	TGTGCCACCAGCGACTACCAAGGACAGGGGGCAGAGACCCAGTACTTC	CATSDYQGQGAETQYF
TRBV6-5	few	TRBJ2-1	.	TGTGCCAGCAGTGTCGGGACTGCCTCCTACAATGAGCAGTTCTTC	CASSVGTASYNEQFF
TRBV5-1	.	TRBJ1-2	.	TGCGCCAGCAGCTCTCCGGGACAAAATTTTTATGGCTACACCTTC	CASSSPGQNFYGYTF
TRBV6-6	.	TRBJ1-5	TRBD1	TGTGCCAGCAGTTACGGGACAGGGAATCAGCCCCAGCATTTT	CASSYGTGNQPQHF
TRBV29-1	.	TRBJ2-7	.	TGCAGCGTTGGCGGGGGCAACTCCTACGAGCAGTACTTC	CSVGGGNSYEQYF
TRBV14	many	TRBJ2-7	TRBD1	TGTGCCAGCAGCCAAGCCGGGACAGGGGGCAGGGGCGAGCAGTACTTC	CASSQAGTGGRGEQYF
TRBV12-5	few	TRBJ1-2	TRBD1	TGTGCTAGTGGACTCGACAGGGGGGGGATCTCTTTC	CASGLDRGGISF
TRBV28	once	TRBJ2-7	TRBD2	TGTGCCAGCAGGGTAGCGGGAGGGAGCTCCTACGAGCAGTACTTC	CASRVAGGSSYEQYF
TRBV21-1	few	TRBJ2-2	.	TGTGCCAGCAGCAAAAGACAGGGGGACACCGGGGAGCTGTTTTTT	CASSKRQGDTGELFF
TRBV18	few	TRBJ2-7	TRBD1	TGTGCCAGCTCACCACTGGGGACAGGGGCCACCTACGAGCAGTACTTC	CASSPLGTGATYEQYF